The subject of this entry is one T cell receptor beta chain. This CDR3 contains 15 residues. CDR1 is SGHVS, CDR2 FQNEAQ, per germline. V lost 1 base, J lost 9 bases, and 5 bases stayed unmatched. Using immunoSEQ multiplex PCR, the repertoire was profiled, and TCRdb retains in-frame clones only, with some absent. The sample shows more than 14,000 clones, around 69% of them seen only once. This sample was taken from a study of T cell repertoires in MIS-A myocarditis. The source of this sequence is a man between 18 and 29 years old with fulminant myocarditis from multisystem inflammatory syndrome in adults (MIS-A) after COVID-19. The genes are TRBV7-8 and TRBJ1-5, with 11 bases aligning to TRBD1. The sample consisted of left ventricle heart tissue obtained at autopsy. The CDR3 here is CASSLESGTGGPQHF. CDR3 in DNA: TGTGCCAGCAGCTTAGAATCCGGGACAGGGGGGCCCCAGCATTTT.